The rows below give T cell receptor beta chains drawn from one sample of a study of blood T cell repertoires in COVID-19. Measured with immunoSEQ multiplex PCR; TCRdb has only the in-frame clones, and not every one. The sample contains 200,000 to 250,000 clones, over 80% of which appear only once. Sequenced sample: peripheral blood. The source of these receptors is a man aged 25-45 years with COVID-19, enrolled during active disease. The CDR3 runs from the conserved cysteine through the conserved F or W. Fields, in order: clone size, J gene, V gene, D gene, CDR3 DNA, CDR3 protein. D genes are given only for firm matches. For some rows the clone size is stated as once, few or many, or as a class when expanded; others skip it.

clone size: -; J gene: TRBJ1-5; V gene: TRBV5-4; D gene: TRBD1; CDR3 DNA: TGTGCCAGCAGCTTGGGACAGGGCGGCAATCAGCCCCAGCATTTT; CDR3 protein: CASSLGQGGNQPQHF
clone size: -; J gene: TRBJ2-7; V gene: TRBV28; D gene: -; CDR3 DNA: TGTGCCAGCAGTTCGGCCTACGAGCAGTACTTC; CDR3 protein: CASSSAYEQYF
clone size: -; J gene: TRBJ2-5; V gene: TRBV6-2/TRBV6-3; D gene: -; CDR3 DNA: TGTGCCAGCAGTTACGGTTCCTTAGCGGCGTCCTTAGAGACCCAGTACTTC; CDR3 protein: CASSYGSLAASLETQYF
clone size: -; J gene: TRBJ2-7; V gene: TRBV28; D gene: TRBD2; CDR3 DNA: TGTGCCAGCAGTTTTGGGGGAGCGGGAGGTGGCTACGAGCAGTACTTC; CDR3 protein: CASSFGGAGGGYEQYF
clone size: -; J gene: TRBJ2-5; V gene: TRBV7-3; D gene: TRBD2; CDR3 DNA: TGTGCCAGCAGCTTAACCGGACTAGCGGGAGGCCAAGAGACCCAGTACTTC; CDR3 protein: CASSLTGLAGGQETQYF
clone size: -; J gene: TRBJ1-5; V gene: TRBV30; D gene: TRBD1; CDR3 DNA: TGTGCCTGGAGGACAGGGGGTGCTGGGCCCCAGCATTTT; CDR3 protein: CAWRTGGAGPQHF
clone size: -; J gene: TRBJ1-1; V gene: TRBV6-5; D gene: -; CDR3 DNA: TGTGCCAGCAGTCCACTATGGAACACTGAAGCTTTCTTT; CDR3 protein: CASSPLWNTEAFF
clone size: -; J gene: TRBJ2-1; V gene: TRBV9; D gene: TRBD2; CDR3 DNA: TGTGCCAGCAGCGTGAGTAGCGGGAGTATAAATGAGCAGTTCTTC; CDR3 protein: CASSVSSGSINEQFF
clone size: once; J gene: TRBJ2-1; V gene: TRBV5-1; D gene: TRBD2; CDR3 DNA: TGCGCCAGCAGCTTGCGGACTAGCGGGTACAATGAGCAGTTCTTC; CDR3 protein: CASSLRTSGYNEQFF
clone size: -; J gene: TRBJ2-3; V gene: TRBV7-2; D gene: TRBD2; CDR3 DNA: TGTGCCAGCAGCTGGACCGGGACTAGCTCCACAGATACGCAGTATTTT; CDR3 protein: CASSWTGTSSTDTQYF
clone size: -; J gene: TRBJ2-7; V gene: TRBV4-2; D gene: TRBD1; CDR3 DNA: TGTGCCAGCAGCCATTCCGGGACAGGGGGATCCTACGAGCAGTACTTC; CDR3 protein: CASSHSGTGGSYEQYF
clone size: -; J gene: TRBJ2-4; V gene: TRBV25-1; D gene: TRBD2; CDR3 DNA: TGTGCCAGCAGTGAACCCCGCCTAGCGGTTCAAAACATTCAGTACTTC; CDR3 protein: CASSEPRLAVQNIQYF
clone size: -; J gene: TRBJ1-5; V gene: TRBV5-6; D gene: -; CDR3 DNA: TGTGCCAGCAGCTTACGGGGGTTCATCAATCAGCCCCAGCATTTT; CDR3 protein: CASSLRGFINQPQHF
clone size: -; J gene: TRBJ2-3; V gene: TRBV4-2; D gene: -; CDR3 DNA: TGTGCCAGCAGCCAAGAGCCCGGAGCAGATACGCAGTATTTT; CDR3 protein: CASSQEPGADTQYF
clone size: -; J gene: TRBJ1-2; V gene: TRBV10-3; D gene: TRBD1; CDR3 DNA: TGTGCCATCAGGGAAACCCGGGACAGGGGGAGCCTTAACTATGGCTACACCTTC; CDR3 protein: CAIRETRDRGSLNYGYTF
clone size: once; J gene: TRBJ1-4; V gene: TRBV28; D gene: -; CDR3 DNA: TGTGCCAGCAGTTTGGCAGGGATGGGCGAAAAACTGTTTTTT; CDR3 protein: CASSLAGMGEKLFF
clone size: -; J gene: TRBJ1-2; V gene: TRBV18; D gene: -; CDR3 DNA: TGTGCCAGCTCACCGAACCAGGACTCTTACTATGGCTACACCTTC; CDR3 protein: CASSPNQDSYYGYTF